The clone carrying this T cell receptor (beta chain) turned up a few times. The antigen is undetermined. Trimming removed 7 bases from V and 0 bases from J; junction bases left unmatched: 4. The CDR3 consists of 15 residues. Germline CDR1 reads ENHRY; CDR2 reads SYGVKD. TCRdb re-called the RT-PCR reads with MiXCR, one entry per CDR3 protein. The sample holds over 400,000 distinct CDR3 sequences, 11% seen once. This entry comes from a study of response to subunit inactivated influenza vaccine. Broader study findings: The authors offered the suggestion that each seasonal influenza vaccination recruits few new T cells.

The receptor was derived from a man aged 45-65 years who received an inactivated influenza vaccine. The chain combines TRBV10-3 with TRBJ2-2; 8 nucleotides align to TRBD1. Sequencing used PBMCs from blood, obtained 35 to 45 days after vaccination. Here the CDR3 reads CAINTDRANTGELFF. In DNA form, the CDR3 reads TGTGCCATCAATACGGACAGGGCGAACACCGGGGAGCTGTTTTTT.